This TCR beta chain was captured by sequencing in a study of blood T cell repertoires in COVID-19. Overall study: T cells, B-cell-depleted T cells, or PBMCs provided the cDNA or gDNA that served as material.

TCRdb's copy holds only in-frame clones and misses some; the assay was immunoSEQ multiplex PCR. The sample carries approximately 230,000 clones, approximately 90% recorded once. The CDR3 runs to 13 residues. V was trimmed by 3 bases and J by 5 bases, leaving 8 bases between them. The TCR sequence derives from a man aged 18 to 35 with active or convalescent COVID-19. The V call is TRBV12-3 or TRBV12-4, the J call TRBJ2-1, with D possibly being TRBD2 (6 bases). Source material: peripheral blood. CDR3 protein: CASSFGLHNEQFF. The CDR3 DNA is TGTGCCAGCAGTTTTGGACTACACAATGAGCAGTTCTTC.